The next 7 T cell receptor beta chains were all read from a single sample in a study of blood T cell repertoires in COVID-19. Here immunoSEQ multiplex PCR was the method, and the copy in TCRdb shows in-frame clones only, minus some. The data show about 240,000 clones, with approximately 84% seen just once and 3% to 4% held by the top ten. Material: PBMCs or T cells enriched from blood (not recorded which). The receptors stem from a woman in her 40s with acute COVID-19.

The chain links TRBV19 to TRBJ2-2; 15 bases line up with TRBD2. V shed 10 bases, J shed 6 bases, and the junction held 12 bases outside the gene matches. From germline, CDR1 is LNHDA and CDR2 SQIVND (reference sequence). The CDR3 spans 17 residues. Written as DNA, the CDR3 is TGTGCCACCTACGACCCGGGACTAGCGGGAGGCCCCGGGGAGCTGTTTTTT. Residues: CATYDPGLAGGPGELFF.

Here the CDR3 reads CASSPAGTSGRNEQFF. The CDR3 nucleotides read TGTGCCAGCAGCCCCGCCGGGACTAGCGGGAGGAATGAGCAGTTCTTC. The chain combines TRBV13 with TRBJ2-1; 15 bases match TRBD2. The germline V gene encodes CDR1 PRHDT and CDR2 FYEKMQ (reference sequence). J gave up 7 bases and V 5 bases, and 6 bases lay outside the gene matches. This CDR3 comprises 16 residues.

The rearrangement uses TRBV25-1 and TRBJ2-3, with D possibly TRBD2 on 5 matching bases. V lost 4 bases to trimming and J lost 2 bases, with 19 bases between them. CDR1 MGHDK and CDR2 SYGVNS come from the germline V gene. This CDR3 has 17 residues. The CDR3 DNA reads TGTGCCAGCAGTGTACAAAGAGAGCGGATTTACACAGATACGCAGTATTTT. It is translated as CASSVQRERIYTDTQYF. The variable domain in full, with the rest retrieved from reference TRBV25-1 and TRBJ2-3, is EADIYQTPRYLVIGTGKKITLECSQTMGHDKMYWYQQDPGMELHLIHYSYGVNSTEKGDLSSESTVSRIRTEHFPLTLESARPSHTSQYLCASSVQRERIYTDTQYFGPGTRLTVL.

This chain connects TRBV5-1 to TRBJ1-6; maybe TRBD1 (5 bases). Per the germline V gene, CDR1 is SGHRS and CDR2 is YFSETQ. The CDR3 extends over 16 amino acids. V was shortened by 3 bases and J by 6 bases, with 16 bases between the two germline ends. In DNA form, the CDR3 reads TGCGCCAGCAGCTCCGGTTTGGGGGGTACTAATTCACCCCTCCACTTT. Translation: CASSSGLGGTNSPLHF.

The CDR3 bases are TGCGCCAGCAGCGTGGGACTAGCGGGAGGATTTTACAATGAGCAGTTCTTC. It encodes CASSVGLAGGFYNEQFF. The J gene is TRBJ2-1, the V gene TRBV5-1; 15 positions agree with TRBD2. The CDR3 covers 17 residues. V shed 4 bases and J 4 bases; nucleotides not matched to a gene: 6. Germline assignment: CDR1 SGHRS and CDR2 YFSETQ.

The chain carries TRBV4-2 and TRBJ2-7; no clear D gene. The CDR3 sequence is 13 residues long. The germline CDR1 and CDR2 sequences are LGHNA and YNFKEQ. Trimming left V 0 bases short and J 6 bases short, with 9 bases between. CDR3 sequence: CASSQDRTREQYF. The CDR3, as DNA: TGTGCCAGCAGCCAAGATAGAACTCGCGAGCAGTACTTC.

In nucleotides, the CDR3 is TGCGCCAGCAGCCAGGGGACATCAACTAATGAAAAACTGTTTTTT. Its translation: CASSQGTSTNEKLFF. The V gene is TRBV4-1, the J gene TRBJ1-4; weak D call: TRBD1 (6 bases). V was pared by 3 bases and J by 0 bases, with 8 bases between. The CDR3 contains 15 residues. Germline V CDR1 and CDR2: MGHRA, YSYEKL.